These 12 T cell receptor beta chains originate from one sample sequenced in a study of post-analysis software for immune sequencing data. Study-level results: Four or five TRBV segments (TRBV5-6, TRBV5-1 and TRBV20-1 among them) occurred more frequently in patients than in controls.

These receptors have no known antigen. Every TCR beta cDNA library bore unique molecular identifiers. TCRdb reanalysed the PCR reads using MiXCR and keeps one entry per CDR3 protein. The table has around 770,000 distinct CDR3 sequences, under 60% seen once. The specimen sequenced was blood. The source is a girl under 18 with multiple sclerosis.

The chain couples TRBV12-5 to TRBJ2-5; a possible D gene is TRBD2 (5 bases). This CDR3 spans 15 amino acids. CDR1 is LGHNT and CDR2 is FRNRAP in the germline V gene. Trimming pared 2 bases from V and 11 bases from J, leaving 21 bases between. In DNA form, the CDR3 reads TGTGCTAGTGGTTTGATGGGAGCTTCCACGGATGAGCAGTACTTC. It codes for CASGLMGASTDEQYF.

Only a few counts were recorded for this clonotype. This chain joins TRBV20-1 and TRBJ2-1; 9 nucleotides match TRBD2. J gave up 8 bases and V 1 base, and 12 bases lay outside the gene matches. The CDR3 is 16 amino acids. The V gene's germline CDR1 is DFQATT and CDR2 SNEGSKA (reference sequence). DNA for the CDR3: TGCAGTGCTAGAGTTGACCCTAGCGGGATAGGGGATGAGCAGTTCTTC. The encoded protein is CSARVDPSGIGDEQFF.

The table lists this clonotype with a few counts. The rearrangement joins TRBV28 to TRBJ1-2; maybe TRBD1 (6 bases). Germline assignment: CDR1 MDHEN and CDR2 SYDVKM. The CDR3 runs to 16 residues. V lost 5 bases to trimming and J lost 1 base, with 17 bases between them. In DNA form, the CDR3 reads TGTGCCAGCAGTCTGGGACATTCAATGGATAACTATGGCTACACCTTC. This gives the protein CASSLGHSMDNYGYTF.

The sample holds a few counts of this clonotype. The chain combines TRBV20-1 with TRBJ2-7; D possibly corresponds to TRBD2 (6 bases). The CDR3 covers 13 residues. V was cut by 3 bases and J by 2 bases, with 11 bases left in between. Germline lookup yields CDR1 DFQATT and CDR2 SNEGSKA (reference sequence). DNA of the CDR3: TGCAGTGCTAGGAGTAGGACTACCTACGAGCAGTACTTC. Its protein is CSARSRTTYEQYF.

This chain joins TRBV20-1 and TRBJ2-1; the match to TRBD2 covers 9 bases. From germline, CDR1 is DFQATT and CDR2 SNEGSKA (reference sequence). V lost 6 bases, J lost 4 bases, and 19 bases stayed unmatched. This CDR3 has 18 amino acids. The CDR3 loop is CSALGAGGPSNPYNEQFF. The CDR3 DNA sequence: TGCAGTGCGTTAGGAGCGGGAGGCCCCTCAAACCCTTACAATGAGCAGTTCTTC.

The rearrangement uses TRBV20-1 and TRBJ2-1, with 11 bases aligning to TRBD2. This CDR3 contains 15 residues. J gave up 2 bases and V 3 bases, and 3 bases lay outside the gene matches. The germline V gene encodes CDR1 DFQATT and CDR2 SNEGSKA (reference sequence). Written as DNA, the CDR3 is TGCAGTGCTAGCTTTAGCGGGAGGGCCTACAATGAGCAGTTCTTC. Translating it yields CSASFSGRAYNEQFF.

Only a few counts were recorded for this clonotype. The chain couples TRBV4-3 to TRBJ2-7; a weak D match, TRBD2 (6 bases). Germline lookup yields CDR1 LGHNA and CDR2 YSLEER. This CDR3 has 15 amino acids. V was pared by 0 bases and J by 0 bases, with 9 bases between. The CDR3: CASSQDRGNSYEQYF. DNA of the CDR3: TGCGCCAGCAGCCAAGATCGGGGGAACTCCTACGAGCAGTACTTC.

This clonotype appeared a single time. An end of the junction differs from the germline gene, which may be a read error. This chain joins TRBV7-7 and TRBJ2-3; D remains ambiguous. The CDR3 is 15 amino acids. Per germline, CDR1 SSHAT and CDR2 FNYEAQ (reference sequence). The DNA for the CDR3 is TGTGCTAGCAGCTTAGACACGCGTCACACAGATACGCAGTATTTT. Encoded protein: CASSLDTRHTDTQYF.

The chain employs TRBV5-1 and TRBJ2-7; TRBD1 agrees at 7 bases. In germline, CDR1 is SGHRS, CDR2 YFSETQ. CDR3 size: 15 residues. V lost 0 bases, J lost 3 bases, and 6 bases stayed unmatched. The DNA for the CDR3 is TGCGCCAGCAGCTTGGGGGCGACAGGGTACTACGAGCAGTACTTC. Translating gives CASSLGATGYYEQYF.

The CDR3 sequence: CASSGYRGMNADTQYF. Written as DNA, the CDR3 is TGTGCCAGCAGTGGATACAGGGGCATGAACGCAGATACGCAGTATTTT. The chain carries TRBV12-3 or TRBV12-4 and TRBJ2-3; 7 bases map to TRBD1. The trim removed 5 bases at V and 4 bases at J, leaving 12 bases unmatched. The CDR3 spans 16 residues.

This clonotype was seen a handful of times. The rearrangement uses TRBV4-1 and TRBJ2-4; maybe TRBD2 (6 bases). The germline V gene has CDR1 MGHRA and CDR2 YSYEKL. The CDR3 sequence is 17 residues long. Trimming took 0 bases from V and 2 from J, leaving 14 bases between them. CDR3 protein: CASSQDQGLLTKNIQYF. As DNA, the CDR3 is TGCGCCAGCAGCCAAGATCAGGGACTCCTAACCAAAAACATTCAGTACTTC.

The genes are TRBV28 and TRBJ2-6; 7 nucleotides match TRBD1. V shed 6 bases, J shed 4 bases, and the junction held 9 bases outside the gene matches. This CDR3 has 16 residues. From germline, CDR1 is MDHEN and CDR2 SYDVKM. The CDR3 DNA reads as TGTGCCAGCAGACATCCCAGGGGGTCAGGGGCCAACGTCCTGACTTTC. This sequence encodes CASRHPRGSGANVLTF.